This entry lists 27 T cell receptor beta chains sequenced from one sample in a study of blood T cells in healthy people across ages. The use of a sample-barcoded 5' primer and a J-beta primer mix characterized a second PCR of about 7 to 12 cycles. TCRdb analysed the 5' RACE reads with MiXCR anew, one entry per CDR3 protein. The repertoire consists of about a million distinct CDR3 sequences, with around 54% occurring once and the leading ten covering roughly 23%. Sequenced input: blood. The origin of the receptors is a woman in her fifties or sixties in good health.

At least ten counts were recorded for this clonotype. V and J are TRBV29-1 and TRBJ2-4, with D possibly being TRBD1 (7 bases). CDR1 is SQVTM, CDR2 ANQGSEA, per germline. V lost 5 bases and J lost 1, with 15 bases in between. The CDR3 consists of 15 residues. The CDR3 loop is CSVRRGPGAKNIQYF. The CDR3 coding sequence is TGCAGCGTTCGGAGGGGGCCGGGGGCCAAAAACATTCAGTACTTC.

This chain uses TRBV5-1 with TRBJ2-3; 7 nucleotides align to TRBD1. V shed 2 bases and J 2 bases; nucleotides not matched to a gene: 2. From germline, CDR1 is SGHRS and CDR2 YFSETQ. This CDR3 region has 14 residues. The CDR3, as DNA: TGCGCCAGCAGCTTCGGACAGGACACAGATACGCAGTATTTT. Translating it yields CASSFGQDTDTQYF.

The J gene is TRBJ1-5, the V gene TRBV20-1, with 8 bases identical to TRBD1. This CDR3 comprises 13 residues. From germline, CDR1 is DFQATT and CDR2 SNEGSKA (reference sequence). Losses at the gene ends were 5 bases for V and 4 bases for J; bases not matched to a gene: 4. CDR3 sequence reads: CSAGTGINQPQHF. CDR3 coding DNA: TGCAGTGCTGGGACAGGTATTAATCAGCCCCAGCATTTT.

This chain connects TRBV11-2 to TRBJ2-6; no clear D. From germline, CDR1 is SGHAT and CDR2 FQNNGV. The CDR3 spans 13 residues. V was pared by 8 bases and J by 4 bases, with 9 bases between. The CDR3 coding sequence is TGTGCCAGCCCTGACCCCGGGGCCAACGTCCTGACTTTC. Amino acid sequence: CASPDPGANVLTF.

This clonotype was seen more than once but under ten times. The chain is built from TRBV4-2 and TRBJ2-4; TRBD2 is a possible D gene (5 bases). Gene TRBJ2-7 matches the end of the DNA better, so the J call may be wrong. Germline V lookup: CDR1 LGHNA, CDR2 YNFKEQ. This CDR3 spans 16 amino acids. The CDR3 here is CASSQDGGGILYEQYF. The CDR3 DNA follows: TGTGCCAGCAGCCAAGATGGTGGAGGTATACTCTACGAGCAGTACTTC.

In the case of this clonotype: At one end the junction does not follow the germline gene, possibly because of a read error. The chain links TRBV9 to TRBJ2-7; weak D call: TRBD1 (6 bases). Germline V gene data show CDR1 as SGDLS and CDR2 as YYNGEE. This CDR3 has 15 amino acids. CDR3 sequence reads: CTSSPRQAISYEQYF. The CDR3 DNA follows: TGTACCAGCAGCCCCCGACAGGCCATCTCCTACGAGCAGTACTTC.

The CDR3 nucleotides read TGTGCCAGCAGCCAATGGGGGACAGGGGCTTACAATGAGCAGTTCTTC. This sequence encodes CASSQWGTGAYNEQFF. This rearrangement joins TRBV16 to TRBJ2-1; 10 nucleotides align to TRBD1. V was clipped by 1 base and J by 4 bases; unmatched bases: 4. The CDR3 runs to 16 residues. Looked up from germline, CDR1 is KGHSY and CDR2 is FQNENV.

This clonotype was seen only a few times. This sequence joins TRBV28 and TRBJ2-7, with 10 bases fitting TRBD2. The CDR3 spans 14 residues. Unmatched junction bases numbered 6, after V lost 6 bases and J lost 4 bases. The germline V gene has CDR1 MDHEN and CDR2 SYDVKM. Here the CDR3 reads CASSQLAGTYEQYF. CDR3 nucleotides: TGTGCCAGCAGCCAACTAGCGGGGACTTACGAGCAGTACTTC.

This clonotype has only a few counts. The rearrangement links TRBV15 to TRBJ1-2; D might be TRBD1 (6 bases). CDR1 is LNHNV, CDR2 YYDKDF, per germline (reference sequence). This CDR3 spans 16 amino acids. Trimming removed 0 bases from V and 6 bases from J, with 17 bases in between. The CDR3 sequence is CATSRETAGARDGYTF. In nucleotides, the CDR3 is TGTGCCACCAGCAGAGAGACAGCAGGGGCGAGAGATGGCTACACCTTC.

A note on this clonotype: The junction shows a germline mismatch at one end, possibly a read error. The gene calls are TRBV11-1 and TRBJ2-3; D remains ambiguous. The CDR3 consists of 17 residues. Germline CDR1 is SGHAT and CDR2 is FQDESV (reference sequence). In DNA, the CDR3 is TGTGCCAGCAGCTCCCGTGGAGTCTCAGGTCGCACAGATACGCATTATTTT. Translated: CASSSRGVSGRTDTHYF.

This clonotype came up a few times. The chain has TRBV3-1 and TRBJ2-4; possibly TRBD1 or TRBD2 for D (6 bases each). The CDR3 length is 14 residues. Looked up from germline, CDR1 is LGHDT and CDR2 is YNNKEL (reference sequence). The ends were cut back, 1 base at V and 7 bases at J, with 11 bases in the middle. The CDR3 bases are TGTGCCAGCAGCCAAGGAGGGGGAGGTAACATTCAGTACTTC. Translating gives CASSQGGGGNIQYF. Filled out from reference TRBV3-1 and TRBJ2-4, the complete variable domain reads DTAVSQTPKYLVTQMGNDKSIKCEQNLGHDTMYWYKQDSKKFLKIMFSYNNKELIINETVPNRFSPKSPDKAHLNLHINSLELGDSAVYFCASSQGGGGNIQYFGAGTRLSVL.

The V and J genes are TRBV14 and TRBJ1-1, with D possibly matching TRBD1 (5 bases). The CDR3 extends over 16 amino acids. CDR1 and CDR2 (germline): SGHDN, FVKESK. V lost 4 bases to trimming and J lost 1 base, with 16 bases between them. CDR3: CASSLLGVDSNTEAFF. CDR3 nucleotides: TGTGCCAGCAGCCTCTTGGGGGTAGATTCGAACACTGAAGCTTTCTTT. Based on the CDR3 plus reference TRBV14 and TRBJ1-1, the full variable domain is EAGVTQFPSHSVIEKGQTVTLRCDPISGHDNLYWYRRVMGKEIKFLLHFVKESKQDESGMPNNRFLAERTGGTYSTLKVQPAELEDSGVYFCASSLLGVDSNTEAFFGQGTRLTVV.

CDR3 sequence (DNA): TGTGCCAGCAGCCCCAGCAGGGTACAAGAGACCCAGTACTTC. Translating it yields CASSPSRVQETQYF. This chain links TRBV14 with TRBJ2-5; D is possibly TRBD1 (5 bases). The length of the CDR3 is 14 residues. Germline loops: CDR1 SGHDN, CDR2 FVKESK. With 4 bases removed from V and 2 bases from J, the gap between germline ends came to 11 bases.

This clonotype was recorded many times. The V call is TRBV29-1, the J call TRBJ2-3; the D is unclear. Germline V CDR1 and CDR2: SQVTM, ANQGSEA. Trimming pared 7 bases from V and 6 bases from J, leaving 11 bases between. The CDR3 consists of 11 residues. The CDR3 loop reads CSAEVGDTQYF. Written as DNA, the CDR3 is TGCAGCGCCGAAGTGGGGGATACGCAGTATTTT.

The chain links TRBV21-1 to TRBJ2-1; the table's D call of TRBD2 was not tested on the DNA. TRBV21-1 is deemed a pseudogene. This CDR3 is built from 14 residues. CDR3 sequence (DNA): TGTGCCACCAAGGGCCTCCCCGGAGACGATGAGCAGTTCTTC. Translating gives CATKGLPGDDEQFF.

A few counts support this clonotype. The rearrangement uses TRBV28 and TRBJ1-6; D not resolved. Germline V gene sequence: CDR1 MDHEN, CDR2 SYDVKM. This CDR3 is 14 amino acids long. V was clipped by 3 bases and J by 9 bases, with 12 bases between them. The CDR3 protein is CASSLTGFGSPLHF. DNA for the CDR3: TGTGCCAGCAGTTTGACCGGCTTTGGTTCACCCCTCCACTTT.

This clonotype appeared once. V and J are TRBV5-4 and TRBJ1-2; no reliable D call. The CDR3 runs to 14 residues. The germline CDR1 and CDR2 sequences are SGHNT and YYREEE (reference sequence). V was clipped by 2 bases and J by 6 bases, with 14 bases between them. CDR3 loop: CASSFLQRAHGYTF. Written as DNA, the CDR3 is TGTGCCAGCAGCTTTCTACAGAGGGCTCATGGCTACACCTTC.

The V call is TRBV6-1, the J call TRBJ2-5, with D perhaps TRBD1 (6 bases). V lost 8 bases, J lost 6 bases, and 28 bases lay in between. Germline CDR1 reads MNHNS; CDR2 reads SASEGT. The CDR3 covers 17 residues. This chain's CDR3 is CASGPGSTGPLGKTQYF. CDR3 bases: TGTGCCAGCGGACCAGGGAGCACAGGGCCGTTGGGGAAGACCCAGTACTTC.

The V call is TRBV6-5, the J call TRBJ1-1; 7 bases match TRBD1. The CDR3 covers 15 residues. J was trimmed by 4 bases and V by 7 bases; bases with no gene match: 12. The germline gives CDR1 MNHEY, CDR2 SVGAGI. For the CDR3, the DNA is TGTGCCAGCAACAAGAAGGGGGCGGCGGGCACTGAAGCTTTCTTT. This codes for CASNKKGAAGTEAFF.

This clonotype showed up just a few times. The chain has TRBV12-3 or TRBV12-4 and TRBJ1-1, with D perhaps TRBD1 (6 bases). Between the trimmed V and J ends, which lost 3 bases and 6 bases, there was a span of 17 bases. This CDR3 has 15 residues. The CDR3 DNA reads as TGTGCCAGCAGTTTGATCGCAGGGGTCGGGGCTGAAGCTTTCTTT. Amino acids: CASSLIAGVGAEAFF.

A few counts support this clonotype. The chain is built from TRBV20-1 and TRBJ2-7, with TRBD2 matching 10 bases. J was trimmed by 0 bases and V by 0 bases; bases with no gene match: 2. The germline gives CDR1 DFQATT, CDR2 SNEGSKA (reference sequence). There are 15 residues in the CDR3. The CDR3 nucleotides are TGCAGTGCTAGAGATAGCGGGAGGTACTCCTACGAGCAGTACTTC. Its protein is CSARDSGRYSYEQYF.

This clonotype was observed a handful of times. This chain links TRBV7-3 with TRBJ2-3; D could derive from TRBD1 or TRBD2 (5 bases each). Per the germline V gene, CDR1 is SGHTA and CDR2 is FQGTGA. Trimming removed 6 bases at V and 2 bases at J, with 24 bases between. The CDR3 covers 18 residues. For the CDR3, the DNA is TGTGCCAGCAGTCGTAAGGGGAGCATAAAAGGGAACACAGATACGCAGTATTTT. Its protein product is CASSRKGSIKGNTDTQYF.

The J gene is TRBJ2-1, the V gene TRBV20-1; D might be TRBD1 or TRBD2, each matching 5 bases. V dropped 0 bases and J dropped 6 bases, with 12 bases sitting between them. Germline V gene sequence: CDR1 DFQATT, CDR2 SNEGSKA (reference sequence). This CDR3 is built from 14 residues. Here the CDR3 DNA reads TGCAGTGCTAGAGATACGAGAGGGGCCAATGAGCAGTTCTTC. Amino acids: CSARDTRGANEQFF.

This clonotype appeared a few times. This chain links TRBV7-3 with TRBJ2-7; maybe TRBD2 (5 bases). Near its end, the DNA agrees better with TRBJ2-1, so the J call may be wrong. Germline lookup yields CDR1 SGHTA and CDR2 FQGTGA. This CDR3 has 14 amino acids. CDR3 sequence (DNA): TGTGCCAGCAGCTTAACGAGGGCGGCGGAGGAGCAGTTCTTC. It specifies CASSLTRAAEEQFF.

A few counts support this clonotype. The rearrangement links TRBV6-1 to TRBJ2-3, with D possibly TRBD1 on 5 matching bases. Germline CDR1 is MNHNS and CDR2 is SASEGT. The CDR3 has 14 residues. Trimming stripped 11 bases from V and 2 bases from J, with 17 bases between. CDR3 bases: TGTGCCGCAGAAACAGGTTCCTCCACAGATACGCAGTATTTT. Protein sequence: CAAETGSSTDTQYF.

The rearrangement links TRBV7-2 to TRBJ1-2; 8 nucleotides line up with TRBD1. Germline loops: CDR1 SGHTA, CDR2 FQGNSA. CDR3 length: 15 amino acids. J lost 6 bases, V lost 1 base, and 7 bases had no gene match. CDR3 DNA sequence: TGTGCCAGCAGCTTAGTAAAAGGACAGGGTCATGGCTACACCTTC. Translated, it gives CASSLVKGQGHGYTF.

The chain employs TRBV7-8 and TRBJ2-7; possible D gene TRBD1, 6 bases. Germline V gene data show CDR1 as SGHVS and CDR2 as FQNEAQ. Between the trimmed V and J ends, which lost 5 bases and 3 bases, there was a span of 17 bases. The CDR3 sequence is 15 residues long. The CDR3 DNA follows: TGTGCCAGCAGCCACCCGGCTGGGGGCGTCTACGAGCAGTACTTC. This sequence encodes CASSHPAGGVYEQYF.